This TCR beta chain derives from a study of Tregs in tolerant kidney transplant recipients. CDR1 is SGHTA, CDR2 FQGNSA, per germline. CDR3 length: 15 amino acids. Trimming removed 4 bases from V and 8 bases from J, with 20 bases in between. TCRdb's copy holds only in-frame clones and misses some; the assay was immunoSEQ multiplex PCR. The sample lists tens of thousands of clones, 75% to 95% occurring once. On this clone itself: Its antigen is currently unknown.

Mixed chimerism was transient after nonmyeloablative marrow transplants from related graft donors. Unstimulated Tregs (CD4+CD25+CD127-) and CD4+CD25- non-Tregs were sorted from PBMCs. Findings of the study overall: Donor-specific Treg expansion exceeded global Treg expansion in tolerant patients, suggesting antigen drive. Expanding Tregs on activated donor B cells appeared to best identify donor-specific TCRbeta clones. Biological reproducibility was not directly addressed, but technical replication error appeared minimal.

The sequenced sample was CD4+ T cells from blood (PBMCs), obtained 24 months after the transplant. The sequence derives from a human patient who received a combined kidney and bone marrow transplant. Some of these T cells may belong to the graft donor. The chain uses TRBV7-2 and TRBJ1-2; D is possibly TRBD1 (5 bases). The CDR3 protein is CASSSDSSSTHGYTF. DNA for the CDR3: TGTGCCAGCAGCTCAGACAGCTCCTCGACCCACGGCTACACCTTC.